These 32 T cell receptor beta chains were all obtained from the same sample, sequenced in a study of T-cell memory formation after mild COVID-19. Using its own MiXCR run on the 5' RACE reads, TCRdb lists one record per CDR3 protein. The top ten clones hold 8.1% of a sample with approximately 560,000 distinct CDR3 sequences, about 18% of them seen once. What was sequenced was PBMCs or a T cell subset sorted from them (not recorded which). The receptor set was obtained from an adult woman who had mild COVID-19 (a few samples of this study predate the infection). Cell type and time point are not known.

The table lists this clonotype with a few counts. The chain joins TRBV4-3 to TRBJ2-5; maybe TRBD1 (6 bases). Between the trimmed V and J ends, which lost 0 bases and 5 bases, there was a span of 13 bases. The CDR3 consists of 15 residues. Germline CDR1 reads LGHNA; CDR2 reads YSLEER. CDR3 residues: CASSQDGAGVETQYF. For the CDR3, the DNA is TGCGCCAGCAGCCAAGATGGGGCAGGGGTGGAGACCCAGTACTTC.

This clonotype was detected a few times. The rearrangement uses TRBV12-3 or TRBV12-4 and TRBJ1-1; TRBD1 is a possible D gene (6 bases). The CDR3 has 14 residues. V was trimmed by 6 bases and J by 1 base, leaving 12 bases between them. This chain's CDR3 is CASRARDKNTEAFF. The CDR3 DNA reads as TGTGCCAGCAGGGCCCGGGACAAGAACACTGAAGCTTTCTTT.

This chain links TRBV5-1 with TRBJ1-1, with 7 positions matching TRBD1. The CDR3 has 17 amino acids. The germline CDR1 and CDR2 sequences are SGHRS and YFSETQ. The V gene end was trimmed by 0 bases and the J gene end by 0 bases; junction bases not matched to a gene: 8. CDR3: CASSLGTGYIMNTEAFF. The CDR3, as DNA: TGCGCCAGCAGCTTGGGGACAGGCTATATCATGAACACTGAAGCTTTCTTT.

This clonotype was seen a handful of times. This rearrangement joins TRBV5-8 to TRBJ2-1; TRBD1 is a possible D gene (6 bases). This CDR3 contains 13 residues. Germline values: CDR1 SGHTS, CDR2 YDEGEE. V was clipped by 4 bases and J by 9 bases, with 14 bases between them. The CDR3 sequence is CASSPQGKGEQFF. DNA of the CDR3: TGTGCCAGCAGCCCCCAGGGGAAAGGTGAGCAGTTCTTC.

The chain employs TRBV10-3 and TRBJ2-1; 7 bases align to TRBD1. The CDR3 is made up of 16 amino acids. Germline CDR1 and CDR2: ENHRY and SYGVKD. The V segment lost 6 bases and the J segment 6 bases; nucleotides outside the gene matches: 14. The CDR3 protein is CAISAGQADLGNEQFF. Here the CDR3 DNA reads TGTGCCATCAGCGCCGGACAGGCCGACCTAGGCAATGAGCAGTTCTTC.

With regard to this clonotype: It may be a read error: a sequence one base away is much more abundant. The chain combines TRBV12-3 or TRBV12-4 with TRBJ1-6, with 11 nucleotides matching TRBD1. The CDR3 has 15 amino acids. Germline trimming cut 6 bases from V and 8 bases from J; bases unmatched to any gene: 6. The CDR3 nucleotides are TGTGCCAGCAGACTACTGGGACAGGGGGATTCACCCCTCCACTTT. Translation: CASRLLGQGDSPLHF.

This clonotype was seen a few times. The rearrangement joins TRBV7-9 to TRBJ1-1; tentatively, D is TRBD1 (5 bases). CDR3 size: 15 residues. With 5 bases removed from V and 4 bases from J, the gap between germline ends came to 17 bases. Germline V lookup: CDR1 SEHNR, CDR2 FQNEAQ (reference sequence). CDR3 coding DNA: TGTGCCAGCAGCACAAGTCCCTGGGGGGGCACTGAAGCTTTCTTT. Its protein product is CASSTSPWGGTEAFF.

This clonotype came up a few times. This rearrangement joins TRBV7-2 to TRBJ2-1; the match to TRBD2 covers 9 bases. V lost 0 bases and J lost 5; bases outside the gene matches: 5. The CDR3 consists of 16 residues. CDR1 is SGHTA, CDR2 FQGNSA, per germline. The CDR3 protein is CASSLAIGLANNEQFF. CDR3 DNA sequence: TGTGCCAGCAGCTTAGCGATTGGACTAGCGAACAATGAGCAGTTCTTC.

The chain employs TRBV6-1 and TRBJ2-7; D call uncertain. Germline V CDR1 and CDR2: MNHNS, SASEGT. CDR3 length: 11 residues. The V and J ends lost 3 bases and 7 bases respectively, with 7 bases between them. CDR3 nucleotides: TGTGCCAGCAGTGAGGTTTGGGAGCAGTACTTC. Translation gives CASSEVWEQYF.

This clonotype has just a few counts. The chain links TRBV4-2 to TRBJ2-7, with D unresolved. The CDR3 runs to 15 residues. The germline V and J ends were trimmed by 5 bases and 4 bases, with 18 bases remaining between them. The germline V gene has CDR1 LGHNA and CDR2 YNFKEQ. The CDR3 region has the DNA TGTGCCAGCAGCTCCCGGCCCGCTGTTGGGTACGAGCAGTACTTC. The encoded protein is CASSSRPAVGYEQYF.

The sample holds a few counts of this clonotype. The CDR3 coding sequence is TGTGCCAGCAGTGCCTCAGGGAGTGGGAGCTACGAGCAGTACTTC. Translation: CASSASGSGSYEQYF. The rearrangement links TRBV27 to TRBJ2-7; either TRBD1 or TRBD2 may supply D (5 bases each). The V gene lost 5 bases and the J gene lost 3 bases, with 17 bases spanning the gap. The CDR3 spans 15 residues. Germline assignment: CDR1 MNHEY and CDR2 SMNVEV (reference sequence).

There are a few counts of this clonotype. The J gene is TRBJ1-2, the V gene TRBV7-8; the D gene is possibly TRBD1 (5 bases). CDR1 and CDR2 (germline): SGHVS, FQNEAQ. The V and J ends lost 5 bases and 1 base respectively, with 11 bases between them. This CDR3 has 14 residues. For the CDR3, the DNA is TGTGCCAGCAGCCCCGGGGGGATTAACTATGGCTACACCTTC. This encodes CASSPGGINYGYTF.

This clonotype came up a few times. This chain links TRBV4-1 with TRBJ1-2; D is unresolved. The V gene's germline CDR1 is MGHRA and CDR2 YSYEKL. CDR3 length: 16 residues. Trimming took 0 bases from V and 2 from J, leaving 13 bases between them. As DNA, the CDR3 is TGCGCCAGCAGCCAAGATAGGCCTGTACAGAACTATGGCTACACCTTC. It codes for CASSQDRPVQNYGYTF.

The table lists this clonotype with a few counts. This sequence joins TRBV6-5 and TRBJ2-7; 9 positions agree with TRBD2. The CDR3 sequence is 15 residues long. Germline CDR1 reads MNHEY; CDR2 reads SVGAGI. With V trimmed by 3 bases and J by 6 bases, 9 bases remained unmatched. This chain's CDR3 is CASSYWAGGPLEQYF. Written as DNA, the CDR3 is TGTGCCAGCAGTTATTGGGCGGGAGGGCCTCTCGAGCAGTACTTC.

The chain combines TRBV6-5 with TRBJ2-7; D perhaps matches TRBD2 (7 bases). This CDR3 region has 14 residues. CDR1 is MNHEY, CDR2 SVGAGI, per germline. V gave up 6 bases and J gave up 0 bases, with 12 bases separating them. CDR3 loop: CASRLRGPSYEQYF. CDR3 bases: TGTGCCAGCAGACTGCGGGGGCCCTCCTACGAGCAGTACTTC.

This clonotype has more than one count but fewer than ten. The V call is TRBV6-5, the J call TRBJ2-7; 7 bases are shared with TRBD2. J gave up 5 bases and V 0 bases, and 4 bases lay outside the gene matches. This CDR3 has 14 amino acids. Germline V gives CDR1 MNHEY, CDR2 SVGAGI. DNA of the CDR3: TGTGCCAGCAGTTACTCTTTGGGAGGGGACGAGCAGTACTTC. As protein: CASSYSLGGDEQYF.

The chain links TRBV13 to TRBJ1-2, with D possibly TRBD1 on 6 matching bases. Germline values: CDR1 PRHDT, CDR2 FYEKMQ (reference sequence). The CDR3 loop spans 14 amino acids. V gave up 5 bases and J gave up 3 bases, with 13 bases separating them. The CDR3 loop is CASSVRGTYYGYTF. In DNA, the CDR3 is TGTGCCAGCAGCGTGAGGGGGACGTACTATGGCTACACCTTC.

This chain uses TRBV7-3 with TRBJ2-2, with D perhaps matching TRBD1 (6 bases). The CDR3 totals 14 residues. V gave up 6 bases and J gave up 4 bases, with 12 bases separating them. CDR1 SGHTA and CDR2 FQGTGA come from the germline V gene. The DNA for the CDR3 is TGTGCCAGCAGGGCGCAGGGGTCCACCGGGGAGCTGTTTTTT. Translation: CASRAQGSTGELFF. Filled out from reference TRBV7-3 and TRBJ2-2, the complete variable domain reads GAGVSQTPSNKVTEKGKYVELRCDPISGHTALYWYRQSLGQGPEFLIYFQGTGAADDSGLPNDRFFAVRPEGSVSTLKIQRTERGDSAVYLCASRAQGSTGELFFGEGSRLTVL.

The chain is built from TRBV5-4 and TRBJ2-3, with 8 bases that match TRBD1. The germline V gene has CDR1 SGHNT and CDR2 YYREEE (reference sequence). The trim removed 4 bases at V and 11 bases at J, leaving 15 bases unmatched. CDR3 length: 15 residues. CDR3 DNA: TGTGCCAGCAGCGAAGGGACAGGATATAACCGAGGGCAGTATTTT. Amino acids: CASSEGTGYNRGQYF. Complete variable domain (other parts from reference TRBV5-4 and TRBJ2-3): ETGVTQSPTHLIKTRGQQVTLRCSSQSGHNTVSWYQQALGQGPQFIFQYYREEENGRGNFPPRFSGLQFPNYSSELNVNALELDDSALYLCASSEGTGYNRGQYFGPGTRLTVL.

This clonotype was counted only a few times. This rearrangement joins TRBV18 to TRBJ1-5; D gene ambiguous. CDR1 KGHSH and CDR2 LQKENI come from the germline V gene. CDR3 size: 16 residues. Trimming pared 0 bases from V and 4 bases from J, leaving 13 bases between. The CDR3 loop is CASSPPGRATNQPQHF. CDR3 nucleotides: TGTGCCAGCTCACCACCGGGAAGAGCTACTAATCAGCCCCAGCATTTT.

Many counts were recorded for this clonotype. V usage is TRBV6-2 or TRBV6-3 and J usage is TRBJ1-1; maybe TRBD1 (6 bases). Trimming stripped 4 bases from V and 1 base from J, with 13 bases between. Germline V gene sequence: CDR1 MNHEY, CDR2 SVGEGT. The CDR3 totals 15 residues. The DNA for the CDR3 is TGTGCCAGCAGTTTGAAATCCAGGGGGAACACTGAAGCTTTCTTT. The encoded protein is CASSLKSRGNTEAFF.

The V and J genes are TRBV27 and TRBJ2-1, with TRBD1 identical over 8 bases. Looked up from germline, CDR1 is MNHEY and CDR2 is SMNVEV (reference sequence). This CDR3 has 14 residues. V lost 3 bases, J lost 4 bases, and 2 bases stayed unmatched. CDR3: CASSLYRGYNEQFF. The CDR3, as DNA: TGTGCCAGCAGTTTGTACAGGGGGTACAATGAGCAGTTCTTC.

This chain joins TRBV6-6 and TRBJ1-5, with a possible D match to TRBD1 (5 bases). Trimming left V 7 bases short and J 4 bases short, with 17 bases between. CDR1 and CDR2 from the germline V gene are MNHNY and SVGAGI (reference sequence). CDR3 length: 15 amino acids. The CDR3 is CASTHGGTFNQPQHF. The CDR3 region has the DNA TGTGCCAGCACCCACGGGGGTACGTTTAATCAGCCCCAGCATTTT.

This chain joins TRBV9 and TRBJ1-5, with TRBD1 matching 7 bases. This CDR3 has 15 residues. Looked up from germline, CDR1 is SGDLS and CDR2 is YYNGEE. V lost 1 base and J lost 8; bases outside the gene matches: 9. The CDR3 DNA follows: TGTGCCAGCAGCGTAATGGGGACAGTGGCTGAGCCCCAGCATTTT. This codes for CASSVMGTVAEPQHF.

The rearrangement uses TRBV3-1 and TRBJ1-1; the D is unclear. The V gene lost 3 bases and the J gene lost 3 bases, with 5 bases spanning the gap. The germline CDR1 and CDR2 sequences are LGHDT and YNNKEL (reference sequence). The CDR3 length is 12 residues. This chain's CDR3 is CASSQTHTEAFF. CDR3 nucleotide sequence: TGTGCCAGCAGCCAGACCCACACTGAAGCTTTCTTT.

This clonotype was seen a handful of times. The rearrangement links TRBV29-1 to TRBJ1-4; D ambiguous. Germline CDR1 is SQVTM and CDR2 is ANQGSEA. Trimming left V 4 bases short and J 8 bases short, with 14 bases between. The CDR3 has 13 amino acids. The CDR3 bases are TGCAGCGTTGTTGGCGAAGGTGACGAAAAACTGTTTTTT. It is translated as CSVVGEGDEKLFF.

This clonotype showed up just a few times. This rearrangement joins TRBV10-3 to TRBJ1-2, with a tentative D call TRBD1 (6 bases). The CDR3 totals 17 residues. Germline loops: CDR1 ENHRY, CDR2 SYGVKD. V lost 3 bases, J lost 4 bases, and 21 bases lay in between. The DNA for the CDR3 is TGTGCCATCAGTGATCGGGGGCGCGTGACGGGGGGCTATGGCTACACCTTC. This encodes CAISDRGRVTGGYGYTF.

This clonotype was observed at least ten times. The chain joins TRBV27 to TRBJ2-7; 11 bases line up with TRBD2. V gave up 2 bases and J gave up 0 bases; unmatched junction bases: 3. The CDR3 spans 16 residues. Germline-derived CDR1 and CDR2 are MNHEY and SMNVEV (reference sequence). CDR3 region: CASSLTGTSGSYEQYF. As DNA, the CDR3 is TGTGCCAGCAGTTTAACTGGGACTAGCGGCTCCTACGAGCAGTACTTC.

Only a few counts were recorded for this clonotype. This chain connects TRBV20-1 to TRBJ2-7; D not resolved. The CDR3 consists of 13 residues. Germline CDR1 is DFQATT and CDR2 is SNEGSKA (reference sequence). Trimming removed 3 bases at V and 4 bases at J, with 13 bases between. The CDR3 nucleotides are TGCAGTGCTAGGCACACGAACTATTACGAGCAGTACTTC. Translation: CSARHTNYYEQYF.

The chain recombines TRBV7-9 with TRBJ2-7, with D perhaps being TRBD1 or TRBD2 (5 bases each). V dropped 5 bases and J dropped 3 bases, with 14 bases sitting between them. CDR1 and CDR2 from the germline V gene are SEHNR and FQNEAQ (reference sequence). CDR3 length equals 14 residues. CDR3 nucleotide sequence: TGTGCCAGCAGCCTCGAGGGGAAAGGCTACGAGCAGTACTTC. Encoded protein: CASSLEGKGYEQYF.

This clonotype was seen more than once but under ten times. The CDR3 coding sequence is TGCGCCAGCAGCCAAGTTTCGGTCGGGATCGGGGCAGGGCAGCCCCAGCATTTT. This translates into CASSQVSVGIGAGQPQHF. This chain connects TRBV4-1 to TRBJ1-5; possible D gene TRBD1, 5 bases. Trimming removed 1 base from V and 7 bases from J, with 23 bases in between. In germline, CDR1 is MGHRA, CDR2 YSYEKL. The length of the CDR3 is 18 residues.

The CDR3 region is CASSARSGTQYF. In nucleotides, the CDR3 is TGTGCCAGCAGTGCGCGGTCGGGGACCCAGTACTTC. This rearrangement joins TRBV6-1 to TRBJ2-5; no reliable D call. CDR1 is MNHNS, CDR2 SASEGT, per germline. With 4 bases removed from V and 7 bases from J, the gap between germline ends came to 10 bases. This CDR3 has 12 residues.